This TCR beta chain was captured in a study of blood T cell repertoires in COVID-19. V lost 3 bases, J lost 4 bases, and 12 bases lay in between. The CDR3 runs 15 residues. In germline, CDR1 is SGHVS, CDR2 FQNEAQ. TCRdb's copy holds only in-frame clones and misses some; the assay was immunoSEQ multiplex PCR. The data contain under 200,000 clones, about four fifths of them singletons. The J gene is TRBJ2-2, the V gene TRBV7-8; D possibly corresponds to TRBD2 (5 bases). The TCR was taken from a woman between 65 and 79 years old who had recovered from COVID-19. Material: peripheral blood. The CDR3 sequence: CASSLSLAGTGELFF. The CDR3 bases are TGTGCCAGCAGCTTGTCGCTGGCGGGCACCGGGGAGCTGTTTTTT.